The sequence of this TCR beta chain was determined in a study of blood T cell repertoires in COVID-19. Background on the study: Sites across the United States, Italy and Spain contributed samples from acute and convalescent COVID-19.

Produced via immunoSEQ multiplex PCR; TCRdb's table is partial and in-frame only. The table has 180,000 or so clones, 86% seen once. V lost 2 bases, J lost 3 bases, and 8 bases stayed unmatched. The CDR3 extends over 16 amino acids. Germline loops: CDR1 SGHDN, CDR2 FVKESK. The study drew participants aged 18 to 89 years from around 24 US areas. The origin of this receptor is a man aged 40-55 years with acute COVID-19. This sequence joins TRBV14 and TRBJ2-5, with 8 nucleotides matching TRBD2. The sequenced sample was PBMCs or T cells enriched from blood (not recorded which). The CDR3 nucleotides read TGTGCCAGCAGCCAACGCCGGGGAGCGGGGGAAGAGACCCAGTACTTC. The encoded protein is CASSQRRGAGEETQYF. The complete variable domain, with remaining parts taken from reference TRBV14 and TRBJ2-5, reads EAGVTQFPSHSVIEKGQTVTLRCDPISGHDNLYWYRRVMGKEIKFLLHFVKESKQDESGMPNNRFLAERTGGTYSTLKVQPAELEDSGVYFCASSQRRGAGEETQYFGPGTRLLVL.